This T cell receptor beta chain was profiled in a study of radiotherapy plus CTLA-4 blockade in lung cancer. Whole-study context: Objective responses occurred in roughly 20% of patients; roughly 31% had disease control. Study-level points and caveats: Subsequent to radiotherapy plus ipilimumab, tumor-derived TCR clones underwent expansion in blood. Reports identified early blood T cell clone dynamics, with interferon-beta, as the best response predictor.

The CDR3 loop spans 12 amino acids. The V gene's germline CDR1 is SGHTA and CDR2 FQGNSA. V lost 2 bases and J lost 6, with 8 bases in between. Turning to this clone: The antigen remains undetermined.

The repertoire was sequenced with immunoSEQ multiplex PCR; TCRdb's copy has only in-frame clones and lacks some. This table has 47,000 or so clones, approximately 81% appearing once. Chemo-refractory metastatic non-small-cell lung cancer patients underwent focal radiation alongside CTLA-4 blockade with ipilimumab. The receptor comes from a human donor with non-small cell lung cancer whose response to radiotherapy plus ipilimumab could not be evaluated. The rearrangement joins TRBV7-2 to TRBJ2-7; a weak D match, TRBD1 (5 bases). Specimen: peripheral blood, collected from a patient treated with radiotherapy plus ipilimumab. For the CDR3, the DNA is TGTGCCAGCAGCTTATACACAGGCGAGCAGTACTTC. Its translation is CASSLYTGEQYF.